Presented here are 29 T cell receptor beta chains from one specimen sequenced in a study of T cells in Graves' hyperthyroidism and ophthalmopathy. Amplification yielded TCR beta CDR3 regions, with RNA transcripts as the source. In the first-round RT-PCR of the TCR CDR3, the HTBI primer set was used. TCRdb reanalysed the multiplex PCR reads using MiXCR and keeps one entry per CDR3 protein. This repertoire shows 750,000 to 900,000 distinct CDR3 sequences, 38% found once; its top ten account for approximately 8.7%. The sequenced sample consisted of blood. The receptors here all came from a young man with Graves' hyperthyroidism.

In this sample, this clonotype turned up a few times. The chain combines TRBV19 with TRBJ2-5; D unresolved. Trimming removed 10 bases at V and 5 bases at J, with 11 bases between. Per the germline V gene, CDR1 is LNHDA and CDR2 is SQIVND (reference sequence). This CDR3 region has 11 residues. CDR3 amino acids: CATSAAETQYF. Written as DNA, the CDR3 is TGTGCCACCTCCGCCGCGGAGACCCAGTACTTC.

V usage is TRBV9 and J usage is TRBJ1-3; 7 positions agree with TRBD1. The V gene end was trimmed by 6 bases and the J gene end by 4 bases; junction bases not matched to a gene: 7. This CDR3 is 14 amino acids long. From germline, CDR1 is SGDLS and CDR2 YYNGEE. DNA for the CDR3: TGTGCCAGCATGCAGCCGGGACAGGGAAACACCATATATTTT. This codes for CASMQPGQGNTIYF.

This clonotype was detected a few times. This chain connects TRBV5-1 to TRBJ2-7; 13 bases are shared with TRBD2. V was clipped by 0 bases and J by 1 base; unmatched bases: 1. This CDR3 is 16 amino acids long. CDR1 is SGHRS and CDR2 is YFSETQ in the germline V gene. In nucleotides, the CDR3 is TGCGCCAGCAGCTTGGGGGGACTAGCGGGGTCCTACGAGCAGTACTTC. Translating it yields CASSLGGLAGSYEQYF.

This clonotype occurred many times. The chain carries TRBV29-1 and TRBJ1-2, with 8 bases that match TRBD1. The CDR3 contains 10 residues. The V gene's germline CDR1 is SQVTM and CDR2 ANQGSEA. CDR3 DNA: TGCAACGGACAGGGTGGCGGCTACACCTTC. It translates to CNGQGGGYTF.

This clonotype has at least ten counts. The rearrangement joins TRBV7-2 to TRBJ2-7; 8 nucleotides line up with TRBD1. The V segment lost 5 bases and the J segment 2 bases; nucleotides outside the gene matches: 5. The CDR3 totals 14 residues. Germline loops: CDR1 SGHTA, CDR2 FQGNSA. CDR3 loop: CASSEGGQAYEQYF. For the CDR3, the DNA is TGTGCCAGCAGCGAAGGGGGACAGGCCTACGAGCAGTACTTC.

This clonotype appeared a few times. J is TRBJ2-7 and V is TRBV20-1; TRBD1 aligns across 10 bases. The CDR3 sequence is 16 residues long. Germline V gene lookup returns CDR1 DFQATT and CDR2 SNEGSKA (reference sequence). V gave up 3 bases and J gave up 2 bases; unmatched junction bases: 10. The CDR3 DNA is TGCAGTGCTAGTGGGGGACAGGGGACCTACCCCTACGAGCAGTACTTC. This sequence encodes CSASGGQGTYPYEQYF.

This clonotype has more than one count but fewer than ten. Mismatch with germline at one junction end may stem from a read error. The J gene is TRBJ1-4, the V gene TRBV14, with TRBD1 identical over 9 bases. The CDR3 is made up of 14 amino acids. Per germline, CDR1 SGHDN and CDR2 FVKESK. CDR3 amino acids: CASSFGTGSEKLFF. Here the CDR3 DNA reads TGCGCCAGCAGCTTCGGGACAGGGTCCGAAAAACTGTTTTTT. Complete variable domain (other parts from reference TRBV14 and TRBJ1-4): EAGVTQFPSHSVIEKGQTVTLRCDPISGHDNLYWYRRVMGKEIKFLLHFVKESKQDESGMPNNRFLAERTGGTYSTLKVQPAELEDSGVYFCASSFGTGSEKLFFGSGTQLSVL.

In this sample, this clonotype turned up many times. The rearrangement uses TRBV20-1 and TRBJ1-4; no clear D gene. Germline V gene data show CDR1 as DFQATT and CDR2 as SNEGSKA (reference sequence). This CDR3 has 13 amino acids. The V end was cut by 0 bases, the J end by 7 bases, with 9 bases between. The CDR3 DNA is TGCAGTGCTAGAGACCCTTTGGGTGAAAAACTGTTTTTT. Protein: CSARDPLGEKLFF.

Many counts were recorded for this clonotype. The chain employs TRBV11-2 and TRBJ1-1; D is unclear. The length of the CDR3 is 13 residues. Germline CDR1 reads SGHAT; CDR2 reads FQNNGV. With 3 bases removed from V and 5 bases from J, the gap between germline ends came to 10 bases. The CDR3 loop is CASSFGMETEAFF. CDR3 in DNA: TGTGCCAGCAGCTTTGGGATGGAGACTGAAGCTTTCTTT.

The V and J genes are TRBV14 and TRBJ1-1; TRBD1 is a possible D gene (6 bases). Germline values: CDR1 SGHDN, CDR2 FVKESK. V lost 4 bases, J lost 6 bases, and 15 bases lay in between. The CDR3 runs to 14 residues. The DNA for the CDR3 is TGTGCCAGCAGCCCCTTATCTGGGGGGCCTGAAGCTTTCTTT. It yields the protein CASSPLSGGPEAFF.

Only a few counts were recorded for this clonotype. This chain uses TRBV6-5 with TRBJ2-5; TRBD2 aligns across 9 bases. The CDR3 contains 13 residues. Germline V gives CDR1 MNHEY, CDR2 SVGAGI. J gave up 4 bases and V 7 bases, and 4 bases lay outside the gene matches. This CDR3 reads CASTSSGVETQYF. The CDR3 DNA sequence: TGTGCCAGCACCTCTAGCGGGGTAGAGACCCAGTACTTC.

In this sample, this clonotype turned up many times. The rearrangement uses TRBV10-3 and TRBJ2-7; TRBD2 is a possible D gene (7 bases). Germline V gene sequence: CDR1 ENHRY, CDR2 SYGVKD. Trimming stripped 9 bases from V and 0 bases from J, with 15 bases between. CDR3 length: 14 residues. CDR3 sequence reads: CAIDPGGSSYEQYF. The CDR3 DNA is TGTGCCATTGACCCGGGGGGCTCCTCCTACGAGCAGTACTTC.

In its sample, this clonotype was seen many times. The gene calls are TRBV15 and TRBJ2-5; tentative D call: TRBD2 (5 bases). The V end was cut by 6 bases, the J end by 2 bases, with 16 bases between. CDR1 is LNHNV, CDR2 YYDKDF, per germline (reference sequence). The CDR3 length is 15 residues. The CDR3 loop reads CATRTTAEVQETQYF. For the CDR3, the DNA is TGTGCCACCAGGACGACGGCGGAGGTTCAAGAGACCCAGTACTTC.

V usage is TRBV11-2 and J usage is TRBJ2-5, with D uncertain. CDR1 and CDR2 from the germline V gene are SGHAT and FQNNGV. Deletions cut 5 bases from V and 3 bases from J, with 19 bases between. The CDR3 length is 16 residues. The CDR3 protein is CASSPNPGPIEETQYF. In DNA form, the CDR3 reads TGTGCCAGCAGCCCAAATCCAGGCCCAATTGAAGAGACCCAGTACTTC.

The rearrangement joins TRBV29-1 to TRBJ2-7; D may correspond to TRBD1 or TRBD2 (5 bases each). Germline CDR1 reads SQVTM; CDR2 reads ANQGSEA. V lost 8 bases and J lost 3, with 17 bases in between. The CDR3 runs 13 residues. In DNA form, the CDR3 reads TGCAGCTTAAGTGGGGGTCCTGGCTACGAGCAGTACTTC. Its protein product is CSLSGGPGYEQYF.

Comments on this clonotype: A much larger clone lies a single base off, so this may be a read error. In this CDR3 the conserved last residue, phenylalanine or tryptophan, is missing, so a read error is likely. The genes are TRBV5-1 and TRBJ1-1, with 8 positions matching TRBD1. V lost 0 bases, J lost 6 bases, and 7 bases stayed unmatched. Looked up from germline, CDR1 is SGHRS and CDR2 is YFSETQ. The length of the CDR3 is 15 residues. The CDR3 DNA reads TGCGCCAGCAGCTTGGCAGGGGGCGGGACTTCTGAAGCTTTCCTT. Translation gives CASSLAGGGTSEAFL.

Comment on this clonotype: This could be a read error, since a much larger clone is one nucleotide away. V usage is TRBV19 and J usage is TRBJ2-7, with a tentative D call TRBD2 (6 bases). Per the germline V gene, CDR1 is LNHDA and CDR2 is SQIVND (reference sequence). This CDR3 has 13 amino acids. Trimming removed 4 bases from V and 3 bases from J, with 10 bases in between. CDR3 DNA: TGTGCCAGTAGTACGGGGGTTGTCTACGAGCAGTACTTC. This encodes CASSTGVVYEQYF. Using reference TRBV19 and TRBJ2-7 for the parts outside the CDR3, the full variable domain is DGGITQSPKYLFRKEGQNVTLSCEQNLNHDAMYWYRQDPGQGLRLIYYSQIVNDFQKGDIAEGYSVSREKKESFPLTVTSAQKNPTAFYLCASSTGVVYEQYFGPGTRLTVT.

The chain carries TRBV2 and TRBJ1-2; D remains unclear. V gave up 5 bases and J gave up 1 base, with 8 bases separating them. The CDR3 covers 13 residues. Germline loops: CDR1 SNHLY, CDR2 FYNNEI. The CDR3 reads CASSFGVNYGYTF. In DNA, the CDR3 is TGTGCCAGCAGTTTTGGAGTTAACTATGGCTACACCTTC. Filled out from reference TRBV2 and TRBJ1-2, the complete variable domain reads EPEVTQTPSHQVTQMGQEVILRCVPISNHLYFYWYRQILGQKVEFLVSFYNNEISEKSEIFDDQFSVERPDGSNFTLKIRSTKLEDSAMYFCASSFGVNYGYTFGSGTRLTVV.

In this sample, this clonotype turned up a few times. The chain carries TRBV9 and TRBJ2-7, with D possibly matching TRBD1 (5 bases). The germline V gene encodes CDR1 SGDLS and CDR2 YYNGEE. The CDR3 is 15 residues long. V was cut by 0 bases and J by 4 bases, with 14 bases left in between. In nucleotides, the CDR3 is TGTGCCAGCAGCGTAGAGGGTGACAGCCTTTACGAGCAGTACTTC. Residues: CASSVEGDSLYEQYF.

This clonotype turned up a few times. The chain employs TRBV7-6 and TRBJ1-3; TRBD1 matches 8 bases. V was pared by 5 bases and J by 5 bases, with 11 bases of the junction left unmatched. The CDR3 has 16 residues. The germline V gene has CDR1 SGHVS and CDR2 FNYEAQ. The CDR3, as DNA: TGTGCCAGCAGCCCCGCGACAGGGGTCTTACGAAACACCATATATTTT. Translated: CASSPATGVLRNTIYF.

This sequence joins TRBV4-1 and TRBJ1-1; 7 nucleotides agree with TRBD1. Germline V CDR1 and CDR2: MGHRA, YSYEKL. This CDR3 has 17 residues. J was trimmed by 0 bases and V by 0 bases; bases with no gene match: 7. CDR3 protein: CASSQDRQGFMNTEAFF. The CDR3 nucleotides are TGCGCCAGCAGCCAAGATCGACAGGGTTTTATGAACACTGAAGCTTTCTTT.

This clonotype was observed a handful of times. This chain uses TRBV6-6 with TRBJ1-2; a weak D match, TRBD1 (5 bases). Between the trimmed V and J ends, which lost 5 bases and 6 bases, there was a span of 16 bases. The germline CDR1 and CDR2 sequences are MNHNY and SVGAGI (reference sequence). There are 14 residues in the CDR3. For the CDR3, the DNA is TGTGCCAGCAGTGAAGCGAGGGCCAGGGATGGCTACACCTTC. Translation: CASSEARARDGYTF.

At least ten counts were recorded for this clonotype. The chain couples TRBV25-1 to TRBJ1-2, with a tentative D call TRBD1 (6 bases). The CDR3 spans 16 residues. The germline V gene has CDR1 MGHDK and CDR2 SYGVNS. V was cut by 0 bases and J by 8 bases, with 19 bases left in between. Here the CDR3 reads CASSEYFPGQGHGYTF. The CDR3 nucleotides read TGTGCCAGCAGTGAATATTTTCCCGGGCAGGGGCACGGCTACACCTTC.

This clonotype turned up a few times. The rearrangement joins TRBV6-5 to TRBJ1-2; D gene unclear. Germline V gene data show CDR1 as MNHEY and CDR2 as SVGAGI. Deletions cut 3 bases from V and 4 bases from J, with 9 bases between. There are 13 residues in the CDR3. The CDR3: CASSYLTGYGYTF. DNA of the CDR3: TGTGCCAGCAGTTATTTGACCGGCTATGGCTACACCTTC.

With respect to this clonotype: One base away lies a much larger clone, so this may be a sequencing read error. This chain uses TRBV10-3 with TRBJ2-7; TRBD2 aligns across 9 bases. Germline V gene data show CDR1 as ENHRY and CDR2 as SYGVKD. The CDR3 totals 15 residues. The CDR3 loop is CANSPSGRHSYEQYF. The CDR3 DNA reads TGTGCCAACAGTCCCAGCGGGAGGCACTCCTACGAGCAGTACTTC.

This clonotype was observed a few times. The rearrangement joins TRBV19 to TRBJ1-1; perhaps TRBD1 as D (6 bases). The CDR3 is 14 residues long. The germline V gene has CDR1 LNHDA and CDR2 SQIVND (reference sequence). Trimming pared 9 bases from V and 4 bases from J, leaving 18 bases between. The CDR3 protein is CASSPVTGRTEAFF. CDR3 bases: TGTGCCAGCTCACCGGTAACAGGGCGCACTGAAGCTTTCTTT.

The CDR3 loop is CATSRVGNYGYTF. CDR3 in DNA: TGTGCCACCAGCAGAGTGGGCAACTATGGCTACACCTTC. The rearrangement joins TRBV15 to TRBJ1-2, with D uncertain. The CDR3 consists of 13 residues. Germline CDR1 is LNHNV and CDR2 is YYDKDF (reference sequence). V lost 1 base and J lost 2, with 5 bases in between.

Concerning this clonotype: Germline is not matched at one junction end, which may reflect a read error. The chain links TRBV7-7 to TRBJ1-2; 11 bases fit TRBD1. Germline V gene sequence: CDR1 SSHAT, CDR2 FNYEAQ (reference sequence). The CDR3 sequence is 19 residues long. In nucleotides, the CDR3 is TGTGCTAGCAGCCCACAACCCGGGACAGGGGGAGACGGGGGCTATGGCTACACCTTC. Encoded protein: CASSPQPGTGGDGGYGYTF.

This clonotype was detected a few times. The rearrangement joins TRBV5-6 to TRBJ2-7, with a weak D call TRBD1 (7 bases). Trimming took off 10 bases at V and 2 bases at J, with 16 bases between the two ends. This CDR3 has 13 amino acids. From germline, CDR1 is SGHDT and CDR2 YYEEEE. DNA for the CDR3: TGTGCCGGCGGGGACAGCGAAGCCTACGAGCAGTACTTC. Protein: CAGGDSEAYEQYF.